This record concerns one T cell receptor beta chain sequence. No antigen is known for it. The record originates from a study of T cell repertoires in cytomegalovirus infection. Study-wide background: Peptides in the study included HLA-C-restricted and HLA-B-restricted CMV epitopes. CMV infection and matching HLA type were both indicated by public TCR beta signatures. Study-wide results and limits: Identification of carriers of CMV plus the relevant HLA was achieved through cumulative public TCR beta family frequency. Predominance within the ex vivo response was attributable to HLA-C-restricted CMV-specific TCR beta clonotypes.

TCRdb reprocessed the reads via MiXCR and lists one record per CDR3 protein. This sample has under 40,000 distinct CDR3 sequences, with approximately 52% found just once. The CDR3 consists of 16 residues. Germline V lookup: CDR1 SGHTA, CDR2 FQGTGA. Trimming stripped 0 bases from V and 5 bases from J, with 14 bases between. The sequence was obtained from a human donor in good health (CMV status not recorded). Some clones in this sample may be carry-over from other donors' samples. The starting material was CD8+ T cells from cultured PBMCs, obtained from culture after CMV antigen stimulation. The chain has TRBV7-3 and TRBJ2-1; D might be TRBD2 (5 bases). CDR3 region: CASSLTLRESHNEQFF. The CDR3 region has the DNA TGTGCCAGCAGCTTAACGTTGAGGGAGTCGCACAATGAGCAGTTCTTC.